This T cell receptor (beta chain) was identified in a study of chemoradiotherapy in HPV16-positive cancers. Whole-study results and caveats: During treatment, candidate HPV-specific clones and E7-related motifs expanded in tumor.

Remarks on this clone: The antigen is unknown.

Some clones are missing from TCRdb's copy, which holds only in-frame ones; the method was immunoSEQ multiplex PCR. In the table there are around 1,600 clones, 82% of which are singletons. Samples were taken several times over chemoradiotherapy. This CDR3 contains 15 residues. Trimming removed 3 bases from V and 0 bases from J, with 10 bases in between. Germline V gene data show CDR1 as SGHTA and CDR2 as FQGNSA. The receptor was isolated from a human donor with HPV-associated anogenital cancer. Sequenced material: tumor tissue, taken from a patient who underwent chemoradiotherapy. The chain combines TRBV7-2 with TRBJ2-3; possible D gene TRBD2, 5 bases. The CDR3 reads CASSFGVFSTDTQYF. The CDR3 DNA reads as TGTGCCAGCAGCTTCGGGGTATTTAGCACAGATACGCAGTATTTT.